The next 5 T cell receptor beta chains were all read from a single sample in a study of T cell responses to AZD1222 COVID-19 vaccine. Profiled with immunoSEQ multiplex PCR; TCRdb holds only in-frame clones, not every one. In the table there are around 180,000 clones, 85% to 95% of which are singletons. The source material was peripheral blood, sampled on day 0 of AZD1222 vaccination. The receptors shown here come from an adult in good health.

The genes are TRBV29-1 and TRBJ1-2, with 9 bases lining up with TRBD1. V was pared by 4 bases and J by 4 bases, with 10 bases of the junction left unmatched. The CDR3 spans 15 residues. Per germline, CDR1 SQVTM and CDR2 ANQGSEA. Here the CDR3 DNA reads TGCAGCGTTGGAGGGACAGGGACCCACGGCTATGGCTACACCTTC. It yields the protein CSVGGTGTHGYGYTF.

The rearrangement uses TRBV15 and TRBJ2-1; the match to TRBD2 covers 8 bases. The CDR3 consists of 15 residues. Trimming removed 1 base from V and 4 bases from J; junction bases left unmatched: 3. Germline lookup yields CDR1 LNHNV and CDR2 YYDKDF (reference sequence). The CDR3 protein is CATSRGQREYNEQFF. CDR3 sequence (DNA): TGTGCCACCAGCAGAGGCCAGCGGGAGTACAATGAGCAGTTCTTC.

The CDR3 region is CATLVAVGANVLTF. CDR3 nucleotide sequence: TGTGCCACCCTCGTAGCCGTTGGGGCCAACGTCCTGACTTTC. The rearrangement links TRBV7-9 to TRBJ2-6; D is ambiguous. V was trimmed by 10 bases and J by 3 bases, leaving 13 bases between them. This CDR3 region has 14 residues. Per the germline V gene, CDR1 is SEHNR and CDR2 is FQNEAQ (reference sequence).

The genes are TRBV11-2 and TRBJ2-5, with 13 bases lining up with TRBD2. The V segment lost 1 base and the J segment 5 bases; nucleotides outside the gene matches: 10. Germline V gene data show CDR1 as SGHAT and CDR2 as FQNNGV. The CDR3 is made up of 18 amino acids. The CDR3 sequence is CASSLGTSGSIGGETQYF. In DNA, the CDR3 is TGTGCCAGCAGCTTAGGGACTAGCGGGAGCATCGGGGGGGAGACCCAGTACTTC.

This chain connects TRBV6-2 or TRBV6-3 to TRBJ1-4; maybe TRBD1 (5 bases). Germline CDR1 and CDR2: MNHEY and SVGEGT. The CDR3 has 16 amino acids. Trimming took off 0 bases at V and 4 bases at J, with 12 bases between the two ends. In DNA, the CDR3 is TGTGCCAGCAGTTACTCACCGGACACACATAATGAAAAACTGTTTTTT. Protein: CASSYSPDTHNEKLFF.